This T cell receptor beta chain stems from a study of T cells in narcolepsy listed by TCRdb under 2018. Background for the entire study: The study enrolled patients with narcolepsy type 1 or type 2 (NT1, NT2) together with healthy control donors. The study sought autoreactive T cells targeting hypocretin neuron self-antigens (hypocretin, TRIB2) in narcolepsy patients, using TCR Vbeta sequencing to track clonotypes in blood and CSF. The study at large found these results: According to the report, autoreactive clonotypes were detected serially in the blood of the same patients and of different patients, but not in healthy controls. Some blood memory CD4+ repertoires from patients and controls contained no sequences matching autoreactive T cell clones. In plots comparing CSF and blood CD4+ T cell clonotypes from the same patient, HCRT-specific and TRIB2-specific autoreactive clonotypes were highlighted. Patients and controls had similar numbers of sequenced blood memory CD4+ clonotypes, with averages of 38,000 to 50,000 in patients and some 31,000 in controls.

Spanning cysteine to phenylalanine, the CDR3 consists of 14 amino acids. Only the CDR3 portion is preserved as DNA: 42 bases, with reading frame beginning at the first base. V loses 3 bases of germline sequence and J loses 0 bases, and the interval between the two ends is 12 bases. In the germline V gene (reference sequence), CDR1 corresponds to GTSNPN and CDR2 to SVGIG. For TCR Vbeta sequencing, memory CD4+ T cells were sorted ex vivo from the peripheral blood of both healthy controls and narcolepsy patients. The library was made by the immunoSEQ multiplex PCR assay. TCRdb carries this immuneACCESS record with in-frame sequences only. Its versions omit some clonotypes, under half of them owing to an unresolved V gene in the studies checked, with the rest unexplained. Within this sample are roughly 30,000 clones, with around 78% of them counted one time only. The top ten clonotypes cover around 1.3% of the sample.

On this clone: No antigen is known for it. No much larger clonotype is one base removed from it; base qualities were not supplied.

The TCR sequence derives from a human donor with narcolepsy. The chain is encoded by TRBV30 joined to TRBJ2-7, and TRBD1 may be the D gene, going by 6 matching bases. Sequencing was carried out using CD45RA- memory CD4+ T cells from PBMCs. This specimen's cell subset or site label, interpreted: memory T cells sorted ex vivo from peripheral blood. The CDR3 loop reads CAWRHRDTSYEQYF. In nucleotide form, the sequence is TGTGCCTGGAGACACCGGGACACCTCCTACGAGCAGTACTTC.